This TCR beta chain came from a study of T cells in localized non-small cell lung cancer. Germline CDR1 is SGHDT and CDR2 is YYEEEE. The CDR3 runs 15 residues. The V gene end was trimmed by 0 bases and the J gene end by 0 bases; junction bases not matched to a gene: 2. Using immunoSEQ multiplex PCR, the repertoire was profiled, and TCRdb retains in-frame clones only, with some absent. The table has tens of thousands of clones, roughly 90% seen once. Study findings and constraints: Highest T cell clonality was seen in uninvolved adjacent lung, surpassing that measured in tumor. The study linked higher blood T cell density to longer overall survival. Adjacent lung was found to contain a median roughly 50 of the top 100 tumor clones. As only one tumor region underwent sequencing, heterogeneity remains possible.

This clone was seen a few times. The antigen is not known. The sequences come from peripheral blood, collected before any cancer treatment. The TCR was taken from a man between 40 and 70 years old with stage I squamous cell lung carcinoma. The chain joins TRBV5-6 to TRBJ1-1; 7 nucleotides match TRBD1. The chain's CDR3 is CASSLEQGVNTEAFF. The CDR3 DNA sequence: TGTGCCAGCAGCTTGGAGCAGGGGGTGAACACTGAAGCTTTCTTT. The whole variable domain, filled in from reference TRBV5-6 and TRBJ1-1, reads DAGVTQSPTHLIKTRGQQVTLRCSPKSGHDTVSWYQQALGQGPQFIFQYYEEEERQRGNFPDRFSGHQFPNYSSELNVNALLLGDSALYLCASSLEQGVNTEAFFGQGTRLTVV.